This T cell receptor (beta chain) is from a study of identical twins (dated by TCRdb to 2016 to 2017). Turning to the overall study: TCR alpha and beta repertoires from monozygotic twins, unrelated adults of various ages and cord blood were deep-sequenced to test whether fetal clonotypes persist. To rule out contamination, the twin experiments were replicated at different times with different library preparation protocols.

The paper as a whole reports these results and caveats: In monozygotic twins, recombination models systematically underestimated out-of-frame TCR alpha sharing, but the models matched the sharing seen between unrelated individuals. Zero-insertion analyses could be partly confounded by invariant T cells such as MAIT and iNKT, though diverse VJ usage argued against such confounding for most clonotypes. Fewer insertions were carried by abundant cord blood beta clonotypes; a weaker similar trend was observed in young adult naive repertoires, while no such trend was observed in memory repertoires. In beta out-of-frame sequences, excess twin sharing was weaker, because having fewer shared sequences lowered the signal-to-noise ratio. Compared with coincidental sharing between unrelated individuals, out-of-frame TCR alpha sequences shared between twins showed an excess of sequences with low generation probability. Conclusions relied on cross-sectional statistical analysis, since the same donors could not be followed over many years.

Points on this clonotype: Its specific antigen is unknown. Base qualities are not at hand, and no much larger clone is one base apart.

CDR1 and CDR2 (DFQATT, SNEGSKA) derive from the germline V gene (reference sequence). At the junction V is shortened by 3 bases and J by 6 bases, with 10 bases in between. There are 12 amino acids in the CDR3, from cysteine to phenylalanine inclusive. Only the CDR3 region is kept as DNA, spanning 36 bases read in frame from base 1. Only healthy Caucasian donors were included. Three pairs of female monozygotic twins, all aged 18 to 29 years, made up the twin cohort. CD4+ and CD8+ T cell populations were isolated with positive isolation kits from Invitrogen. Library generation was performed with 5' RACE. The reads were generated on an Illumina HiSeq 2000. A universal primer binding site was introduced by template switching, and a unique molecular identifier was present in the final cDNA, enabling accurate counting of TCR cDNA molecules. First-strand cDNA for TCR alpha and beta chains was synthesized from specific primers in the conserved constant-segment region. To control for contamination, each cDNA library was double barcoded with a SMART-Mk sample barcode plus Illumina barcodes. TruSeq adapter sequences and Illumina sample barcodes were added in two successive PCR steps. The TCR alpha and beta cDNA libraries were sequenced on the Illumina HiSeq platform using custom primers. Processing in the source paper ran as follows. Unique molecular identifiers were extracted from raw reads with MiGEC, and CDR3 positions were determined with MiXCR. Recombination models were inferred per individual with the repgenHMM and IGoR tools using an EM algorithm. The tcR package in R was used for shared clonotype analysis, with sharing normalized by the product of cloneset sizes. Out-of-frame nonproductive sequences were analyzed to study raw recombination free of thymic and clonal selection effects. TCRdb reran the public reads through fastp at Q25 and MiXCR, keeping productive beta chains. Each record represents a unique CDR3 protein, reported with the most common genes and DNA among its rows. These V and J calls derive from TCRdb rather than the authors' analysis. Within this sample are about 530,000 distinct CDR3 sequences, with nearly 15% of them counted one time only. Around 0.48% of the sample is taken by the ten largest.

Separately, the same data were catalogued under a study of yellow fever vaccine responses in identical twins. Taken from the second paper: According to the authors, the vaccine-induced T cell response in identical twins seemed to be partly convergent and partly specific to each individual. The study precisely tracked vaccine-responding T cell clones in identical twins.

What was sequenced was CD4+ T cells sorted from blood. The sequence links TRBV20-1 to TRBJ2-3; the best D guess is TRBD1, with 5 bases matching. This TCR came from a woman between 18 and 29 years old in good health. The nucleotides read TGCAGTGCTAGTATGTGGGGCGATACGCAGTATTTT. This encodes CSASMWGDTQYF.